This T cell receptor beta chain came from a study of blood T cell repertoires in COVID-19. At the level of the study: Nucleic acid was either cDNA or gDNA, and it came from T cells, B-cell-depleted T cells, or PBMCs.

Participants were placed into cohorts based on the clinical history they reported. Donors in Cohort 3 counted as recovered after two negative PCRs, clearance, or symptom resolution. The CDR3 covers 16 residues. V shed 2 bases and J 5 bases; nucleotides not matched to a gene: 8. Germline V gene lookup returns CDR1 MNHEY and CDR2 SVGEGT. The sample holds a few counts of this clone. Only in-frame clones appear in the TCRdb table, and some are missing; sequencing was by immunoSEQ multiplex PCR. The sample gives 350,000 to 400,000 clones, roughly nine tenths of which show up once; around 1% is in the top ten.

The TCR comes from a man aged 18 to 30 who had recovered from COVID-19. The sample was PBMCs or T cells enriched from blood (not recorded which). The V and J genes are TRBV6-2 or TRBV6-3 and TRBJ2-2, with 7 bases matching TRBD1. The CDR3 DNA follows: TGTGCCAGCAGTTACACCCCAGGGGGTATTACCGGGGAGCTGTTTTTT. Protein product: CASSYTPGGITGELFF.